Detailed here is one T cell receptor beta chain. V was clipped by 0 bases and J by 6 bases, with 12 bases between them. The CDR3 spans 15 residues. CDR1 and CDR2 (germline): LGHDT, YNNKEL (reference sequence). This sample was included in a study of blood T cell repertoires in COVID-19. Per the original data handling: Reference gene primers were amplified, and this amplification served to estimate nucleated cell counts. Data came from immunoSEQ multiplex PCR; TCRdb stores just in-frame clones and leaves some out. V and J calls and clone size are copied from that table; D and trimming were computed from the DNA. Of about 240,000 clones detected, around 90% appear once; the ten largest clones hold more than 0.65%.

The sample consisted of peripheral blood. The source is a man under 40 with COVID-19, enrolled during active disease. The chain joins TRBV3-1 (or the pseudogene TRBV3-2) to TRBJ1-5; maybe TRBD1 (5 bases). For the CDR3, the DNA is TGTGCCAGCAGCCAAGACGCAGGGCCCCCTCAGCCCCAGCATTTT. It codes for CASSQDAGPPQPQHF.